This TCR beta chain is drawn from a study of blood T cell repertoires in COVID-19. Overall study context: Whether acute or convalescent, the COVID-19 samples came from the United States, Italy and Spain.

In the source study's methods: Nucleated cell number was recorded as an estimate derived from reference gene primer amplification. Only in-frame clones appear in the TCRdb table, and some are missing; sequencing was by immunoSEQ multiplex PCR. V, J and clone size are taken as reported in that table, and D and trimming were inferred from the DNA itself. The table records under 200,000 clones, 86% of them present only once. The cohort comprised adults aged about 18 to 100 years residing in approximately 22 US areas. Researchers sorted participants into cohorts using their self-reported clinical history. This CDR3 has 14 amino acids. After removal of 5 bases from V and 6 bases from J, the junction contained 7 bases not matched to a gene. The germline V gene has CDR1 SGHAT and CDR2 FQNNGV.

This TCR was sampled from a man aged 40-49 years with acute COVID-19. The sample was PBMCs or T cells enriched from blood (not recorded which). The chain recombines TRBV11-2 with TRBJ2-1, with 7 bases identical to TRBD2. The DNA for the CDR3 is TGTGCCAGCAGCATTTGGACTAGTGGCAATGAGCAGTTCTTC. Encoded protein: CASSIWTSGNEQFF. The full variable domain, with the rest looked up from reference TRBV11-2 and TRBJ2-1, is EAGVAQSPRYKIIEKRQSVAFWCNPISGHATLYWYQQILGQGPKLLIQFQNNGVVDDSQLPKDRFSAERLKGVDSTLKIQPAKLEDSAVYLCASSIWTSGNEQFFGPGTRLTVL.